This T cell receptor beta chain was sequenced during a study of cytomegalovirus exposure and HLA in healthy donors. Primers included in the PCR were 60 Vbeta and 13 Jbeta primers. Assay used: immunoSEQ multiplex PCR; TCRdb lists only in-frame clones, some missing. This sample's table has under 150,000 clones. On this clone itself: Antigen specificity is unknown.

Study results and limitations: Analyses of presence/absence relied on an assumption of roughly uniform sequencing depth across donors. Researchers reported in a later analysis that a missense DCLRE1C variant was tied to TCR beta V- and J-gene trimming. About 87% or about 30% of the time was how often most TCR beta V segments were productive, according to an earlier analysis. An analysis was carried out at a later point. It showed that HLA-associated TCR beta chains were more clonally expanded than equally common non-associated chains.

CDR1 is ENHRY and CDR2 is SYGVKD in the germline V gene. The CDR3 length is 13 residues. V shed 11 bases and J 2 bases; nucleotides not matched to a gene: 6. The clonotype originates from a woman aged 55-75 years in good health and CMV-seronegative. Sequenced: PBMCs. V gene TRBV10-3 combines with J gene TRBJ1-3; 7 bases fit TRBD1. CDR3 DNA sequence: TGTGCCGCCTATGACAGGGCTGGAAACACCATATATTTT. Translation: CAAYDRAGNTIYF.